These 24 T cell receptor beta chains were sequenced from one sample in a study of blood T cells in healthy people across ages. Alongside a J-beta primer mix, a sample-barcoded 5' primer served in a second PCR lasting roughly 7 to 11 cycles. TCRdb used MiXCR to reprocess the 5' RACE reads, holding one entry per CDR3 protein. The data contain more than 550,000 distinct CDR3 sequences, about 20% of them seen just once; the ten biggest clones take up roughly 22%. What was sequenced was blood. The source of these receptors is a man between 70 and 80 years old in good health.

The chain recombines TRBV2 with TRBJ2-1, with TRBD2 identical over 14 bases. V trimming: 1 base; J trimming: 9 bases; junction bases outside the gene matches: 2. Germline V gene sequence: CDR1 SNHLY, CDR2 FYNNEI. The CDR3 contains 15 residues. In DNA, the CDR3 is TGTGCCAGCAGTGAAGAGGGACTAGCGGGAGTTGAGCAGTTCTTC. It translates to CASSEEGLAGVEQFF.

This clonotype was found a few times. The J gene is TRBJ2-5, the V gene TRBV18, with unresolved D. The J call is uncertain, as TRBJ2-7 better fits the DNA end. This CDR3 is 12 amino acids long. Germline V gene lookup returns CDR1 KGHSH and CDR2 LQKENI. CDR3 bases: TGTGCCAGCTCACCAACGGGTAACGAGCAGTACTTC. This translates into CASSPTGNEQYF.

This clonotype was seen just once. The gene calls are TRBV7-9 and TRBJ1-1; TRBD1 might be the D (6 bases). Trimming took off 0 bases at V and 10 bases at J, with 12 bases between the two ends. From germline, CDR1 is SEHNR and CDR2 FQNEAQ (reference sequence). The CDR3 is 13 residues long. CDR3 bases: TGTGCCAGCAGCTTAGCGGGGGCCCAGTCAGCTTTCTTT. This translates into CASSLAGAQSAFF.

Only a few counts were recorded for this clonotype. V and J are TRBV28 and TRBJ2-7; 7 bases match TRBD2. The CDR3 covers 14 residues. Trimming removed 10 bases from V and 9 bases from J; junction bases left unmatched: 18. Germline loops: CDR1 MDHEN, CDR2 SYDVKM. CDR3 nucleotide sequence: TGTGCCACCAAGACGGGGGGATCTTTGTTGTCGCAGTACTTC. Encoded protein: CATKTGGSLLSQYF.

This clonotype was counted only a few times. The CDR3 sequence: CASSQVGENSPLHF. The CDR3 bases are TGTGCCAGCAGCCAAGTGGGGGAGAATTCACCCCTCCACTTT. The chain joins TRBV3-1 to TRBJ1-6, with D maybe TRBD1 (5 bases). V lost 1 base and J lost 7, with 8 bases in between. The CDR3 runs 14 residues. Per germline, CDR1 LGHDT and CDR2 YNNKEL (reference sequence).

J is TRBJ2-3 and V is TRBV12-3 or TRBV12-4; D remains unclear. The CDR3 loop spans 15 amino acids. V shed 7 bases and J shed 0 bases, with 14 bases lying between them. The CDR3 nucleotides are TGTGCCAGCACCACAGCTGTTGCCAGCACAGATACGCAGTATTTT. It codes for CASTTAVASTDTQYF.

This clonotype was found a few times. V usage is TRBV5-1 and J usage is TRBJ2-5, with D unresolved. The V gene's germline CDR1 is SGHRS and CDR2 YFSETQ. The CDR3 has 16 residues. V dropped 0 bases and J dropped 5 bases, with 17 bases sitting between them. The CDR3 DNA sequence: TGCGCCAGCAGCTTGGTGCCCAGTGACGGGTCGGAGACCCAGTACTTC. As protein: CASSLVPSDGSETQYF.

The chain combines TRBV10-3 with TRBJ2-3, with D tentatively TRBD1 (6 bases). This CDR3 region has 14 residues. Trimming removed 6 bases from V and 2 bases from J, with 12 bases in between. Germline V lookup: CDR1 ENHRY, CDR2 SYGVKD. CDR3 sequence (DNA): TGTGCCATCAGGGCCGGGGACAACACAGATACGCAGTATTTT. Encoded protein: CAIRAGDNTDTQYF.

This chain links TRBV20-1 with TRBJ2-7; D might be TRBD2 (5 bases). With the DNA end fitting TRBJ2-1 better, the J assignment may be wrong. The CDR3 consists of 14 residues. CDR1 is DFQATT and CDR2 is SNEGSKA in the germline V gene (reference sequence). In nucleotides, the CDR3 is TGCAGTGCTAGAGATTGGGAGAGGTACAATGAGCAGTTCTTC. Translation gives CSARDWERYNEQFF.

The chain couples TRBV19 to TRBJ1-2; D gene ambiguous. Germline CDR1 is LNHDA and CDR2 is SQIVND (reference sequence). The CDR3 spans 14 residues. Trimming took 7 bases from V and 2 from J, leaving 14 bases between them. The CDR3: CASIDIAVNYGYTF. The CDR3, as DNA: TGTGCCAGTATCGATATTGCCGTGAACTATGGCTACACCTTC.

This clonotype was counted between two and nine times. The CDR3 is CASSLDGQMNTEAFF. DNA for the CDR3: TGCGCCAGCAGCTTGGACGGACAAATGAACACTGAAGCTTTCTTT. V is TRBV5-1 and J is TRBJ1-1; D possibly corresponds to TRBD1 (5 bases). The CDR3 is 15 amino acids. V shed 0 bases and J shed 0 bases, with 9 bases lying between them. Germline-derived CDR1 and CDR2 are SGHRS and YFSETQ.

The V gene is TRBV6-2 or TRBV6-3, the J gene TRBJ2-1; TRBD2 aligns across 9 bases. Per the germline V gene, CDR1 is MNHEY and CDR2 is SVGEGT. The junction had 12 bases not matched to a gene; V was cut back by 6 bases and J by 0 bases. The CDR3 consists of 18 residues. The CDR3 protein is CASRRGGTYRFSYNEQFF. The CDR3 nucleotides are TGTGCCAGCAGGCGGGGGGGGACTTATAGATTCTCCTACAATGAGCAGTTCTTC.

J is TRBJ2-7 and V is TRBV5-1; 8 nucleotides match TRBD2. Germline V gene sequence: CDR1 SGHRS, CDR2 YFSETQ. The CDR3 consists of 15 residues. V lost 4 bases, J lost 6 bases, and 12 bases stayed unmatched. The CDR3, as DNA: TGCGCCAGCAGCACTTCCGGGAGGGGGGTCCTCGAGCAGTACTTC. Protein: CASSTSGRGVLEQYF. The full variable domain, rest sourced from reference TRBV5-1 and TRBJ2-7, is KAGVTQTPRYLIKTRGQQVTLSCSPISGHRSVSWYQQTPGQGLQFLFEYFSETQRNKGNFPGRFSGRQFSNSRSEMNVSTLELGDSALYLCASSTSGRGVLEQYFGPGTRLTVT.

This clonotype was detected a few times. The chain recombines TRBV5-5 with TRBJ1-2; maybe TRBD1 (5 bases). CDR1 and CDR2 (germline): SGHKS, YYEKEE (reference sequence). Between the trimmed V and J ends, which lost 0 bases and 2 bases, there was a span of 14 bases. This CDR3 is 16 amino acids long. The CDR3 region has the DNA TGTGCCAGCAGCTTGGAGGGGTCAGGAAAAAACTATGGCTACACCTTC. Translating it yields CASSLEGSGKNYGYTF. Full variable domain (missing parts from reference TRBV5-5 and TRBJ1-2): DAGVTQSPTHLIKTRGQQVTLRCSPISGHKSVSWYQQVLGQGPQFIFQYYEKEERGRGNFPDRFSARQFPNYSSELNVNALLLGDSALYLCASSLEGSGKNYGYTFGSGTRLTVV.

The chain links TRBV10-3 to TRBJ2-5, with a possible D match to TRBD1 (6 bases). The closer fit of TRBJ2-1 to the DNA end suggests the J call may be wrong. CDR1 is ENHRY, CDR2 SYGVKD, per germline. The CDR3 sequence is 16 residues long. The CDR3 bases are TGTGCCATCAGTGAACCGGGACACGGACCTGGTGATGAGCAGTTCTTC. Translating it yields CAISEPGHGPGDEQFF.

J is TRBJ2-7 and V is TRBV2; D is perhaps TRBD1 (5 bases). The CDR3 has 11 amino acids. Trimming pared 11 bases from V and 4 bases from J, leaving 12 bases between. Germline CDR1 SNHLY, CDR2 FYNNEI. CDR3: CASRQLYEQYF. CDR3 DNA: TGTGCCTCCAGACAGCTATACGAGCAGTACTTC. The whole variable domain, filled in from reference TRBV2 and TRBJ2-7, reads EPEVTQTPSHQVTQMGQEVILRCVPISNHLYFYWYRQILGQKVEFLVSFYNNEISEKSEIFDDQFSVERPDGSNFTLKIRSTKLEDSAMYFCASRQLYEQYFGPGTRLTVT.

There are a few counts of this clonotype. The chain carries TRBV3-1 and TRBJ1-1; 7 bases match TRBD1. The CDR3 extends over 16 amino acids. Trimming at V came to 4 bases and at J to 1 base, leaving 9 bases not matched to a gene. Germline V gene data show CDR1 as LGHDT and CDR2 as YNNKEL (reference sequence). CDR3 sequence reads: CASSRYGQASNTEAFF. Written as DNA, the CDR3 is TGTGCCAGCAGCCGCTATGGACAGGCCTCGAACACTGAAGCTTTCTTT.

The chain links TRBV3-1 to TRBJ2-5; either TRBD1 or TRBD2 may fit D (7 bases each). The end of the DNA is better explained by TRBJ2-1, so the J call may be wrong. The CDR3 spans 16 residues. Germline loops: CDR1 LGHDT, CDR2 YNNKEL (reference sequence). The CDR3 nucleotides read TGTGCCAGCAGCCAAGATCAGGGGGGGGGGTACAATGAGCAGTTCTTC. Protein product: CASSQDQGGGYNEQFF.

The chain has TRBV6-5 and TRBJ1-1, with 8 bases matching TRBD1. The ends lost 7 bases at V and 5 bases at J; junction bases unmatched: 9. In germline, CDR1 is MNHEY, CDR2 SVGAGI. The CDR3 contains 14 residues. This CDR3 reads CASIGPGGFTEAFF. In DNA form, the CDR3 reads TGTGCCAGCATTGGGCCAGGGGGCTTTACTGAAGCTTTCTTT.

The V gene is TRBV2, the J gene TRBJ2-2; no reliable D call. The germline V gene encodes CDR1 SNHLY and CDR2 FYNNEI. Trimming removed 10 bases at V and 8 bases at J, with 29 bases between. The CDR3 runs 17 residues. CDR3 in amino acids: CATAAGQTSSPKGELFF. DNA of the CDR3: TGTGCCACTGCTGCCGGGCAGACATCATCACCTAAGGGGGAGCTGTTTTTT. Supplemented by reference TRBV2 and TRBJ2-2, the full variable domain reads EPEVTQTPSHQVTQMGQEVILRCVPISNHLYFYWYRQILGQKVEFLVSFYNNEISEKSEIFDDQFSVERPDGSNFTLKIRSTKLEDSAMYFCATAAGQTSSPKGELFFGEGSRLTVL.

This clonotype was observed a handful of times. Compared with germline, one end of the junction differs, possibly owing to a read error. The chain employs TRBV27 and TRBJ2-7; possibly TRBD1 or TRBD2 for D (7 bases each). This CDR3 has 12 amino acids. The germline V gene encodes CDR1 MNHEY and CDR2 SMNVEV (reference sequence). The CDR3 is CTSGDSPYEQYF. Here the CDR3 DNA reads TGTACCAGCGGGGACAGCCCCTACGAGCAGTACTTC.

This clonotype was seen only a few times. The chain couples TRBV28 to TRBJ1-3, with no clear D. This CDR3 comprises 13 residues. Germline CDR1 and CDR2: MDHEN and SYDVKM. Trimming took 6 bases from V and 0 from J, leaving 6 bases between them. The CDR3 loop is CASRGASGNTIYF. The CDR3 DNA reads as TGTGCCAGCAGAGGCGCCTCTGGAAACACCATATATTTT.

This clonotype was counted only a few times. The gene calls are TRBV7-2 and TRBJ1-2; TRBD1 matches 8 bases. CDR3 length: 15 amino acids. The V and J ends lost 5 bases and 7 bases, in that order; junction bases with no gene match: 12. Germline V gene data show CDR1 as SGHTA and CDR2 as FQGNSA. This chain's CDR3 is CASSIDRGPWGGYTF. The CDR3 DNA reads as TGTGCCAGCAGCATTGACAGGGGACCCTGGGGTGGCTACACCTTC.

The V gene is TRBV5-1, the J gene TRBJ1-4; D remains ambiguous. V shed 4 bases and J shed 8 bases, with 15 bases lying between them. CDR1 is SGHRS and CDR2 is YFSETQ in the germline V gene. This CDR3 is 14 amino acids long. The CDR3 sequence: CASSLVVGYEKLFF. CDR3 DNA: TGCGCCAGCAGCCTGGTTGTGGGGTACGAAAAACTGTTTTTT. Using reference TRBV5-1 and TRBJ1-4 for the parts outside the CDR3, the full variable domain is KAGVTQTPRYLIKTRGQQVTLSCSPISGHRSVSWYQQTPGQGLQFLFEYFSETQRNKGNFPGRFSGRQFSNSRSEMNVSTLELGDSALYLCASSLVVGYEKLFFGSGTQLSVL.